Following are 24 T cell receptor beta chains from one sample sequenced in a study of cytomegalovirus exposure and HLA in healthy donors. Primers: 60 Vbeta forward and 13 Jbeta reverse. Using immunoSEQ multiplex PCR, the repertoire was profiled, and TCRdb retains in-frame clones only, with some absent. The sample holds about 160,000 clones, around 79% seen once. Source material: PBMCs. Every receptor here comes from a woman aged 45 to 65 in good health and CMV-seropositive.

This chain joins TRBV5-1 and TRBJ2-5; TRBD1 matches at 9 bases. V lost 3 bases, J lost 1 base, and 1 base stayed unmatched. In germline, CDR1 is SGHRS, CDR2 YFSETQ. The CDR3 has 14 residues. The CDR3 DNA reads TGCGCCAGCAGCTGGGGACAGGGCCAAGAGACCCAGTACTTC. The encoded protein is CASSWGQGQETQYF.

This clone was seen only a few times. One junction end disagrees with the germline gene, perhaps due to a read error. V and J are TRBV10-3 and TRBJ2-7; TRBD1 is a possible D gene (6 bases). This CDR3 comprises 14 residues. The germline gives CDR1 ENHRY, CDR2 SYGVKD. CDR3 sequence (DNA): TGTGCCATCAGTGAGGCCCCTACTGCAGGGGTGATGAACTTC. Residues: CAISEAPTAGVMNF.

V and J are TRBV29-1 and TRBJ2-5, with a weak D call TRBD1 (5 bases). The J call may be faulty, since TRBJ2-7 better matches the DNA end. CDR3 length: 14 amino acids. CDR1 and CDR2 from the germline V gene are SQVTM and ANQGSEA. Written as DNA, the CDR3 is TGCAGCGTTGTGGGGCAAGCGAGCATCTACGAGCAGTACTTC. Its translation is CSVVGQASIYEQYF.

The rearrangement uses TRBV19 and TRBJ2-5, with 14 bases lining up with TRBD2. V shed 5 bases, J shed 5 bases, and the junction held 4 bases outside the gene matches. This CDR3 region has 15 residues. From germline, CDR1 is LNHDA and CDR2 SQIVND (reference sequence). The CDR3, as DNA: TGTGCCAGTAGTCCGGGACTAGCGGGAGAGGAGACCCAGTACTTC. Translation gives CASSPGLAGEETQYF.

This clone came up a few times. J is TRBJ1-1 and V is TRBV7-6, with D uncertain. CDR3 length: 13 amino acids. Germline-derived CDR1 and CDR2 are SGHVS and FNYEAQ. Trimming took 8 bases from V and 5 from J, leaving 15 bases between them. The CDR3 reads CASSPVRETEAFF. CDR3 nucleotide sequence: TGTGCCAGCTCTCCGGTGCGTGAGACTGAAGCTTTCTTT.

The V gene is TRBV9, the J gene TRBJ2-3; TRBD1 agrees at 9 bases. V dropped 0 bases and J dropped 2; count of bases not matched to a gene: 4. Germline CDR1 and CDR2: SGDLS and YYNGEE. The CDR3 sequence is 16 residues long. The DNA for the CDR3 is TGTGCCAGCAGCGTAGGTTGGACAGGGGCCACAGATACGCAGTATTTT. This encodes CASSVGWTGATDTQYF. Complete variable domain (other parts from reference TRBV9 and TRBJ2-3): DSGVTQTPKHLITATGQRVTLRCSPRSGDLSVYWYQQSLDQGLQFLIQYYNGEERAKGNILERFSAQQFPDLHSELNLSSLELGDSALYFCASSVGWTGATDTQYFGPGTRLTVL.

The rearrangement uses TRBV7-2 and TRBJ2-7; the match to TRBD1 covers 9 bases. V dropped 3 bases and J dropped 5; count of bases not matched to a gene: 5. The CDR3 contains 14 residues. Germline-derived CDR1 and CDR2 are SGHTA and FQGNSA. The CDR3 DNA sequence: TGTGCCAGCAGCTTCGGACAGGGGAGAGACGAGCAGTACTTC. It encodes CASSFGQGRDEQYF.

This clone was detected a few times. CDR3 protein: CASAALQGGPGETQYF. The CDR3 bases are TGTGCCAGCGCGGCGCTACAGGGGGGGCCTGGGGAGACCCAGTACTTC. J is TRBJ2-5 and V is TRBV2; D might be TRBD1 (8 bases). The CDR3 covers 16 residues. V lost 8 bases, J lost 5 bases, and 24 bases lay in between. Germline values: CDR1 SNHLY, CDR2 FYNNEI.

The chain uses TRBV6-1 and TRBJ1-2, with D maybe TRBD1 (6 bases). Germline CDR1 reads MNHNS; CDR2 reads SASEGT. The ends were cut back, 7 bases at V and 8 bases at J, with 17 bases in the middle. CDR3 length: 13 residues. CDR3 DNA: TGTGCCAGCACCACAGGGACATCCGGCGGCTACACCTTC. It specifies CASTTGTSGGYTF.

The V gene is TRBV9, the J gene TRBJ2-7; D might be TRBD1 (6 bases). The length of the CDR3 is 15 residues. The V and J ends lost 0 bases and 5 bases respectively, with 15 bases between them. Germline values: CDR1 SGDLS, CDR2 YYNGEE. CDR3 amino acids: CASSVGPIAGDEQYF. The CDR3 nucleotides are TGTGCCAGCAGCGTAGGCCCGATTGCAGGGGACGAGCAGTACTTC.

The chain uses TRBV5-6 and TRBJ1-1, with D perhaps matching TRBD1 (6 bases). The length of the CDR3 is 15 residues. Germline V gene lookup returns CDR1 SGHDT and CDR2 YYEEEE. V was cut by 2 bases and J by 4 bases, with 15 bases left in between. The CDR3 region is CASSFNAGQSTEAFF. The DNA for the CDR3 is TGTGCCAGCAGCTTTAACGCCGGACAGAGCACTGAAGCTTTCTTT.

The chain joins TRBV6-5 to TRBJ2-1, with 13 bases identical to TRBD2. Germline assignment: CDR1 MNHEY and CDR2 SVGAGI. The J segment lost 9 bases and the V segment lost 6 bases, leaving 8 bases of the junction unmatched. This CDR3 is built from 15 residues. The chain's CDR3 is CASRPGLAGVFEQFF. In DNA form, the CDR3 reads TGTGCCAGCAGACCTGGACTAGCGGGAGTTTTTGAGCAGTTCTTC.

The chain is built from TRBV29-1 and TRBJ1-1; D gene uncertain. This CDR3 is built from 15 residues. V was cut by 4 bases and J by 2 bases, with 17 bases left in between. Germline CDR1 and CDR2: SQVTM and ANQGSEA. The CDR3 nucleotides read TGCAGCGTTGGAACCGCACTATTAGGAAACACTGAAGCTTTCTTT. This gives the protein CSVGTALLGNTEAFF.

A few counts support this clone. The chain joins TRBV5-6 to TRBJ1-5, with TRBD1 identical over 9 bases. V shed 2 bases, J shed 5 bases, and the junction held 2 bases outside the gene matches. There are 14 residues in the CDR3. Germline CDR1 reads SGHDT; CDR2 reads YYEEEE. The CDR3 protein is CASSFGTGYQPQHF. Written as DNA, the CDR3 is TGTGCCAGCAGCTTTGGGACAGGGTATCAGCCCCAGCATTTT.

The gene calls are TRBV6-5 and TRBJ1-4; 9 positions agree with TRBD1. This CDR3 has 16 amino acids. Per the germline V gene, CDR1 is MNHEY and CDR2 is SVGAGI. J gave up 5 bases and V 2 bases, and 6 bases lay outside the gene matches. DNA of the CDR3: TGTGCCAGCAGTTACACAGGGACAGGGACGAATGAAAAACTGTTTTTT. It translates to CASSYTGTGTNEKLFF.

V and J are TRBV19 and TRBJ2-1; unclear D gene. The CDR3 sequence is 13 residues long. From germline, CDR1 is LNHDA and CDR2 SQIVND (reference sequence). The V and J ends lost 1 base and 4 bases respectively, with 5 bases between them. The CDR3 nucleotides are TGTGCCAGTAGTATAGTCCAATACAATGAGCAGTTCTTC. Residues: CASSIVQYNEQFF.

This sequence joins TRBV27 and TRBJ1-1, with 8 bases that match TRBD1. The CDR3 is made up of 18 amino acids. From germline, CDR1 is MNHEY and CDR2 SMNVEV (reference sequence). After removal of 6 bases from V and 0 bases from J, the junction contained 15 bases not matched to a gene. In nucleotides, the CDR3 is TGTGCCAGCAGGGGACCCGGGACAGGCAGTTCTATGAACACTGAAGCTTTCTTT. Protein sequence: CASRGPGTGSSMNTEAFF.

The chain combines TRBV2 with TRBJ1-1; D remains unclear. CDR1 and CDR2 from the germline V gene are SNHLY and FYNNEI. The CDR3 has 14 residues. Trimming pared 4 bases from V and 1 base from J, leaving 10 bases between. CDR3 in amino acids: CASSAERRNTEAFF. In DNA form, the CDR3 reads TGTGCCAGCAGTGCGGAGAGGCGGAACACTGAAGCTTTCTTT.

This clone was observed a handful of times. The chain's CDR3 is CASSFPRVIRDRERDEQFF. The CDR3 coding sequence is TGCGCCAGCAGCTTCCCCCGTGTAATCCGGGACAGGGAGCGCGATGAGCAGTTCTTC. The V gene is TRBV5-1, the J gene TRBJ2-1; 9 nucleotides agree with TRBD1. V lost 2 bases to trimming and J lost 8 bases; unmatched junction nucleotides: 20. This CDR3 is built from 19 residues. In germline, CDR1 is SGHRS, CDR2 YFSETQ.

A remark on this clone: The CDR3 does not close with the conserved phenylalanine or tryptophan, likely indicating a read error. The chain links TRBV10-1 to TRBJ1-5; D call uncertain. This CDR3 region has 14 residues. From germline, CDR1 is WNHNN and CDR2 SYGVQD (reference sequence). V was trimmed by 4 bases and J by 4 bases, leaving 11 bases between them. CDR3 in DNA: TGCGCCAGCAGTGGGGGTGGAGGGAATCAGCCCCAGCATGTT. Protein sequence: CASSGGGGNQPQHV.

The chain has TRBV5-3 and TRBJ2-1; D call uncertain. TRBV5-3 is known as an ORF, though its function is uncertain. The CDR3 runs 14 residues. V was pared by 0 bases and J by 6 bases, with 10 bases between. CDR3 nucleotides: TGTGCCAGAAGCTTGGTACTCTGTAGCAATGAGCAGTTCTTC. Amino acid sequence: CARSLVLCSNEQFF.

The rearrangement joins TRBV7-9 to TRBJ1-2; D gene ambiguous. The CDR3 runs 14 residues. Per the germline V gene, CDR1 is SEHNR and CDR2 is FQNEAQ (reference sequence). Between the trimmed V and J ends, which lost 5 bases and 5 bases, there was a span of 15 bases. This chain's CDR3 is CASSPGDPAYGYTF. The CDR3 DNA is TGTGCCAGCAGCCCCGGGGATCCAGCTTATGGCTACACCTTC. Looking up the rest from reference TRBV7-9 and TRBJ1-2 gives the full variable domain: DTGVSQNPRHKITKRGQNVTFRCDPISEHNRLYWYRQTLGQGPEFLTYFQNEAQLEKSRLLSDRFSAERPKGSFSTLEIQRTEQGDSAMYLCASSPGDPAYGYTFGSGTRLTVV.

The chain links TRBV4-1 to TRBJ2-7; 16 bases line up with TRBD2. Germline V gene data show CDR1 as MGHRA and CDR2 as YSYEKL. V dropped 4 bases and J dropped 2; count of bases not matched to a gene: 5. The CDR3 contains 17 residues. In nucleotides, the CDR3 is TGCGCCAGCAGCCCGGGACTAGCGGGGGGGATGACCTACGAGCAGTACTTC. Its translation: CASSPGLAGGMTYEQYF.

CDR3 in amino acids: CASKNRDRGGYEQYF. In nucleotides, the CDR3 is TGTGCCAGCAAAAACCGGGACAGGGGGGGGTACGAGCAGTACTTC. The chain carries TRBV6-5 and TRBJ2-7; 11 bases fit TRBD1. Germline lookup yields CDR1 MNHEY and CDR2 SVGAGI. V gave up 7 bases and J gave up 4 bases; unmatched junction bases: 9. The CDR3 consists of 15 residues.